Below are 32 T cell receptor beta chains sequenced from a single sample in a study of CD8 T cell repertoires and HIV-1 epitope variants. TCRdb's copy holds only in-frame clones and misses some; the assay was immunoSEQ multiplex PCR. Of about 95,000 clones in the sample, just under 75% were seen once. Material for sequencing was uncultured baseline CD8+ T cells from peripheral blood mononuclear cells (PBMCs). The receptors shown here come from a male donor with HIV.

The chain employs TRBV6-5 and TRBJ1-4, with D uncertain. The CDR3 spans 15 residues. Germline-derived CDR1 and CDR2 are MNHEY and SVGAGI. Between the trimmed V and J ends, which lost 6 bases and 1 base, there was a span of 12 bases. The CDR3 spells CASRRASGTNEKLFF. In nucleotides, the CDR3 is TGTGCCAGCAGACGCGCGAGTGGAACTAATGAAAAACTGTTTTTT.

This clone was found many times. The gene calls are TRBV14 and TRBJ2-5; TRBD1 agrees at 8 bases. This CDR3 has 14 amino acids. The J segment lost 3 bases and the V segment lost 5 bases, leaving 5 bases of the junction unmatched. Germline V gene sequence: CDR1 SGHDN, CDR2 FVKESK. The CDR3, as DNA: TGTGCCAGCAGCAAGGGACAGGTTAAAGAGACCCAGTACTTC. It specifies CASSKGQVKETQYF.

The V call is TRBV2, the J call TRBJ2-7; D gene unclear. V gave up 8 bases and J gave up 1 base, with 12 bases separating them. Germline CDR1 SNHLY, CDR2 FYNNEI. This CDR3 is built from 13 residues. The CDR3 region has the DNA TGTGCCAGCCGAGTCAGGTTATCCTACGAGCAGTACTTC. This gives the protein CASRVRLSYEQYF.

The chain uses TRBV19 and TRBJ2-1; TRBD1 matches 9 bases. CDR1 is LNHDA and CDR2 is SQIVND in the germline V gene (reference sequence). The CDR3 contains 15 residues. V was clipped by 7 bases and J by 8 bases; unmatched bases: 12. The CDR3 spells CASNSPGQGRYEQFF. As DNA, the CDR3 is TGTGCCAGTAACTCACCGGGACAGGGTAGGTATGAGCAGTTCTTC.

The chain combines TRBV9 with TRBJ2-3; tentatively, D is TRBD2 (6 bases). Germline V gene sequence: CDR1 SGDLS, CDR2 YYNGEE. V shed 2 bases and J shed 5 bases, with 18 bases lying between them. The CDR3 is 16 amino acids. The CDR3 region is CASSVPRAEGLDTQYF. CDR3 DNA: TGTGCCAGCAGCGTCCCGAGAGCGGAGGGGTTAGATACGCAGTATTTT.

This rearrangement joins TRBV5-4 to TRBJ2-2; D not certain. CDR1 and CDR2 from the germline V gene are SGHNT and YYREEE (reference sequence). V lost 0 bases and J lost 6, with 9 bases in between. The length of the CDR3 is 14 residues. CDR3 amino acids: CASSLAETPGELFF. CDR3 DNA sequence: TGTGCCAGCAGCTTGGCCGAGACTCCCGGGGAGCTGTTTTTT.

This clone was recorded many times. The gene calls are TRBV19 and TRBJ1-1; tentative D call: TRBD1 (5 bases). The CDR3 extends over 13 amino acids. The V gene lost 5 bases and the J gene lost 3 bases, with 10 bases spanning the gap. The V gene's germline CDR1 is LNHDA and CDR2 SQIVND (reference sequence). The CDR3 loop is CASSPRVDTEAFF. The DNA of the CDR3 is TGTGCCAGTAGTCCCAGGGTTGACACTGAAGCTTTCTTT.

This clone has only a few counts. This chain links TRBV27 with TRBJ2-1; possible D gene TRBD2, 5 bases. Germline V lookup: CDR1 MNHEY, CDR2 SMNVEV (reference sequence). The CDR3 spans 15 residues. Trimming left V 3 bases short and J 0 bases short, with 9 bases between. CDR3 coding DNA: TGTGCCAGCAGTTTCGCGGGTAACTCCTACAATGAGCAGTTCTTC. It is translated as CASSFAGNSYNEQFF.

This chain uses TRBV9 with TRBJ2-3; the match to TRBD2 covers 12 bases. Losses at the gene ends were 4 bases for V and 0 bases for J; bases not matched to a gene: 9. This CDR3 is built from 18 residues. Germline CDR1 reads SGDLS; CDR2 reads YYNGEE. In nucleotides, the CDR3 is TGTGCCAGCAGCCCAGGACTAGCGGGGCTTATAAGCACAGATACGCAGTATTTT. Translation: CASSPGLAGLISTDTQYF.

The CDR3 bases are TGTGCCATCAGTGAGTTTGCGGAGGGCTACACCTTC. Translating it yields CAISEFAEGYTF. V usage is TRBV10-3 and J usage is TRBJ1-2; no clear D. Trimming took 1 base from V and 8 from J, leaving 8 bases between them. CDR3 length: 12 amino acids. Germline CDR1 is ENHRY and CDR2 is SYGVKD.

The V and J genes are TRBV5-1 and TRBJ1-6, with 8 positions matching TRBD1. The V segment lost 4 bases and the J segment 4 bases; nucleotides outside the gene matches: 10. Germline CDR1 SGHRS, CDR2 YFSETQ. This CDR3 is built from 17 residues. The CDR3 spells CASSTASGTGYNSPLHF. The CDR3 DNA sequence: TGCGCCAGCAGCACGGCCTCCGGGACAGGATATAATTCACCCCTCCACTTT.

This clone showed up just a few times. The CDR3 here is CAISSRDRGPEAFF. The CDR3 DNA reads as TGTGCCATCAGCTCCCGGGACAGGGGCCCTGAAGCTTTCTTT. The rearrangement joins TRBV10-3 to TRBJ1-1, with 10 bases identical to TRBD1. There are 14 residues in the CDR3. V gave up 6 bases and J gave up 6 bases; unmatched junction bases: 7. Germline values: CDR1 ENHRY, CDR2 SYGVKD.

J is TRBJ1-1 and V is TRBV7-2; 8 bases map to TRBD1. Trimming took 6 bases from V and 0 from J; bases not matched to a gene: 6. This CDR3 region has 15 residues. Germline V gene sequence: CDR1 SGHTA, CDR2 FQGNSA. The CDR3 DNA sequence: TGTGCCAGCAGTCAGGGGGCCAGGATGAACACTGAAGCTTTCTTT. Its protein product is CASSQGARMNTEAFF. The full variable domain, its missing parts supplied by reference TRBV7-2 and TRBJ1-1, is GAGVSQSPSNKVTEKGKDVELRCDPISGHTALYWYRQSLGQGLEFLIYFQGNSAPDKSGLPSDRFSAERTGGSVSTLTIQRTQQEDSAVYLCASSQGARMNTEAFFGQGTRLTVV.

This chain uses TRBV11-2 with TRBJ1-4; D ambiguous. The CDR3 is 15 amino acids. CDR1 and CDR2 from the germline V gene are SGHAT and FQNNGV. V lost 5 bases and J 8 bases, leaving 18 bases between the germline ends. The CDR3 coding sequence is TGTGCCAGCAGCCGGAAGGGAGAATTCGACGAAAAACTGTTTTTT. It codes for CASSRKGEFDEKLFF.

The V gene is TRBV28, the J gene TRBJ2-4; 7 bases align to TRBD1. V gave up 10 bases and J gave up 0 bases; unmatched junction bases: 6. CDR3 length: 14 amino acids. Germline V lookup: CDR1 MDHEN, CDR2 SYDVKM. The CDR3 DNA reads TGTGCCATTATGGGACAGATAGCCAAAAACATTCAGTACTTC. Its protein is CAIMGQIAKNIQYF.

V is TRBV29-1 and J is TRBJ2-6; 11 bases agree with TRBD1. The J segment lost 0 bases and the V segment lost 7 bases, leaving 8 bases of the junction unmatched. Germline values: CDR1 SQVTM, CDR2 ANQGSEA. The CDR3 spans 17 residues. CDR3 amino acids: CSAQGGTGGSGANVLTF. CDR3 bases: TGCAGCGCCCAAGGGGGGACAGGGGGCTCTGGGGCCAACGTCCTGACTTTC.

This chain uses TRBV29-1 with TRBJ2-1; a possible D gene is TRBD1 (6 bases). Germline assignment: CDR1 SQVTM and CDR2 ANQGSEA. CDR3 length equals 13 residues. Trimming pared 0 bases from V and 8 bases from J, leaving 11 bases between. CDR3 in DNA: TGCAGCGTTGAAGATCAGGGGTACGATGAGCAGTTCTTC. Translation gives CSVEDQGYDEQFF.

This clone was seen ten or more times. The chain uses TRBV4-1 and TRBJ2-5; 13 bases are a match to TRBD2. Germline V gene sequence: CDR1 MGHRA, CDR2 YSYEKL. The length of the CDR3 is 19 residues. V lost 5 bases and J lost 4; bases outside the gene matches: 16. The CDR3 protein is CASSAPGLAGKENRETQYF. The DNA of the CDR3 is TGCGCCAGCAGCGCACCGGGACTAGCGGGAAAGGAGAATCGAGAGACCCAGTACTTC.

The genes are TRBV6-4 and TRBJ2-1; 9 positions agree with TRBD1. Germline V gene lookup returns CDR1 MRHNA and CDR2 SNTAGT. J gave up 8 bases and V 5 bases, and 7 bases lay outside the gene matches. The CDR3 is made up of 14 amino acids. CDR3 sequence: CASSPGQGAHEQFF. CDR3 DNA: TGTGCCAGCAGTCCGGGACAGGGAGCCCATGAGCAGTTCTTC.

Relative to its sample, this clone is medium-sized (0.01 to 0.1%). The V and J genes are TRBV15 and TRBJ1-6; tentatively, D is TRBD1 (6 bases). The CDR3 is 14 residues long. The V end lost 0 bases, the J end lost 10 bases, and 10 bases lay between the germline ends. Germline assignment: CDR1 LNHNV and CDR2 YYDKDF (reference sequence). CDR3 nucleotide sequence: TGTGCCACCAGCAGAGATTTACAGGGCTCACCCCTCCACTTT. Amino acids: CATSRDLQGSPLHF.

This chain uses TRBV28 with TRBJ2-1; 13 bases line up with TRBD2. CDR1 MDHEN and CDR2 SYDVKM come from the germline V gene. V shed 7 bases, J shed 4 bases, and the junction held 4 bases outside the gene matches. The CDR3 consists of 15 residues. DNA of the CDR3: TGTGCCAGCACACTAGCGGGAGGGGAGTACAATGAGCAGTTCTTC. Amino acids: CASTLAGGEYNEQFF. Supplemented by reference TRBV28 and TRBJ2-1, the full variable domain reads DVKVTQSSRYLVKRTGEKVFLECVQDMDHENMFWYRQDPGLGLRLIYFSYDVKMKEKGDIPEGYSVSREKKERFSLILESASTNQTSMYLCASTLAGGEYNEQFFGPGTRLTVL.

The rearrangement joins TRBV27 to TRBJ2-1; 7 bases are a match to TRBD2. The CDR3 length is 16 residues. Looked up from germline, CDR1 is MNHEY and CDR2 is SMNVEV (reference sequence). After removal of 4 bases from V and 2 bases from J, the junction contained 8 bases not matched to a gene. The CDR3 bases are TGTGCCAGCAGTTCGATTGGGGCGGGAGCCTACAATGAGCAGTTCTTC. As protein: CASSSIGAGAYNEQFF.

The rearrangement joins TRBV27 to TRBJ2-4; unclear D gene. Trimming cost V 2 bases and J 7 bases, with 12 bases left between them. The germline gives CDR1 MNHEY, CDR2 SMNVEV (reference sequence). The CDR3 runs 14 residues. The CDR3 sequence is CASSLGTSPNIQYF. CDR3 nucleotides: TGTGCCAGCAGTTTAGGTACTTCCCCCAACATTCAGTACTTC.

This clone was seen more than once but under ten times. This chain's CDR3 is CASSISREKGQPQHF. DNA for the CDR3: TGTGCCAGTAGTATAAGCAGGGAAAAGGGTCAGCCCCAGCATTTT. This sequence joins TRBV19 and TRBJ1-5; tentative D call: TRBD1 (5 bases). This CDR3 is built from 15 residues. Trimming cost V 2 bases and J 6 bases, with 14 bases left between them. CDR1 and CDR2 from the germline V gene are LNHDA and SQIVND (reference sequence).

CDR3 nucleotide sequence: TGCGCCAGCAGCCAAACGAGTGGGAATGAGCAGTTCTTC. This sequence encodes CASSQTSGNEQFF. The chain joins TRBV4-1 to TRBJ2-1; D remains unclear. CDR1 is MGHRA and CDR2 is YSYEKL in the germline V gene. This CDR3 contains 13 residues. The V gene lost 2 bases and the J gene lost 7 bases, with 9 bases spanning the gap.

This clone has just one count. The chain couples TRBV13 to TRBJ2-3; D is perhaps TRBD1 (5 bases). V lost 2 bases and J 5 bases, leaving 14 bases between the germline ends. The CDR3 totals 15 residues. Germline-derived CDR1 and CDR2 are PRHDT and FYEKMQ (reference sequence). CDR3 sequence: CASSLNGAREDTQYF. CDR3 in DNA: TGTGCCAGCAGCTTAAATGGGGCCCGTGAAGATACGCAGTATTTT. The variable domain in full, completed from reference TRBV13 and TRBJ2-3, reads AAGVIQSPRHLIKEKRETATLKCYPIPRHDTVYWYQQGPGQDPQFLISFYEKMQSDKGSIPDRFSAQQFSDYHSELNMSSLELGDSALYFCASSLNGAREDTQYFGPGTRLTVL.

V gene TRBV7-2 combines with J gene TRBJ2-5, with 9 bases identical to TRBD2. Germline loops: CDR1 SGHTA, CDR2 FQGNSA. J lost 1 base, V lost 5 bases, and 5 bases had no gene match. This CDR3 spans 15 amino acids. The CDR3 sequence is CASSPGLAPQETQYF. The DNA for the CDR3 is TGTGCCAGCAGCCCGGGACTAGCCCCCCAAGAGACCCAGTACTTC.

The chain has TRBV28 and TRBJ1-1, with 9 bases fitting TRBD1. The CDR3 contains 14 residues. Trimming cost V 4 bases and J 1 base; bases outside gene matches: 1. Looked up from germline, CDR1 is MDHEN and CDR2 is SYDVKM. The CDR3 reads CASSYRGQNTEAFF. Here the CDR3 DNA reads TGTGCCAGCAGTTACAGGGGGCAGAACACTGAAGCTTTCTTT.

CDR3 residues: CASATGTNSPLHF. In DNA form, the CDR3 reads TGTGCCAGCGCCACAGGGACAAATTCACCCCTCCACTTT. The chain combines TRBV6-5 with TRBJ1-6; weak D call: TRBD1 (6 bases). This CDR3 comprises 13 residues. CDR1 is MNHEY and CDR2 is SVGAGI in the germline V gene. V gave up 8 bases and J gave up 7 bases, with 12 bases separating them.

The chain has TRBV12-1 and TRBJ1-2; the D segment call TRBD1 is taken from the table without a DNA check. TRBV12-1 is a recognized pseudogene. The CDR3 contains 16 residues. CDR3 coding DNA: TGTGCCAGCAGCACTTGCCGGAGGGGGCGTAACTATGGCTACACCTTC. As protein: CASSTCRRGRNYGYTF.

The CDR3 DNA is TGTGCCAGCCGTACCTCCGGAGGGGAGGGGACTTACAATGAGCAGTTCTTC. Encoded protein: CASRTSGGEGTYNEQFF. The rearrangement joins TRBV28 to TRBJ2-1, with 7 positions matching TRBD2. The CDR3 consists of 17 residues. Germline V lookup: CDR1 MDHEN, CDR2 SYDVKM. The trim removed 8 bases at V and 4 bases at J, leaving 17 bases unmatched. Together with reference TRBV28 and TRBJ2-1, the CDR3 gives the full variable domain: DVKVTQSSRYLVKRTGEKVFLECVQDMDHENMFWYRQDPGLGLRLIYFSYDVKMKEKGDIPEGYSVSREKKERFSLILESASTNQTSMYLCASRTSGGEGTYNEQFFGPGTRLTVL.

This clone has more than one count but fewer than ten. J is TRBJ2-5 and V is TRBV5-1; 7 bases match TRBD1. Germline trimming cut 5 bases from V and 5 bases from J; bases unmatched to any gene: 6. The germline gives CDR1 SGHRS, CDR2 YFSETQ. This CDR3 contains 13 residues. The CDR3: CASRRRGMETQYF. CDR3 sequence (DNA): TGCGCCAGCAGACGCAGGGGGATGGAGACCCAGTACTTC.